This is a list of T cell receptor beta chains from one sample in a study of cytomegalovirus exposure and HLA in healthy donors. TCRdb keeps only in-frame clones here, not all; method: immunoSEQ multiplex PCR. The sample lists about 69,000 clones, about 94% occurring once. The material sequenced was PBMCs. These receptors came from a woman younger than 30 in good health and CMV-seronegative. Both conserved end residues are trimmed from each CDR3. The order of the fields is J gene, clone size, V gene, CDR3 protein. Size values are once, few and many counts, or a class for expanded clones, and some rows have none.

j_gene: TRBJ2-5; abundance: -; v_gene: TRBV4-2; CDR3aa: ASSLGTSGGETQY
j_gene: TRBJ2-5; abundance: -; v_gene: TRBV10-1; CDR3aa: ASQEKETQY
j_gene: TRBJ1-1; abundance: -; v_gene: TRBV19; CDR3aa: ASSISGAQNTEAF
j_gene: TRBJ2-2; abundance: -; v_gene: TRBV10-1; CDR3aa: ASGDSKHTGELF
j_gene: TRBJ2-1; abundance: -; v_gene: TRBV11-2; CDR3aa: ASSHGGRSYNEQF
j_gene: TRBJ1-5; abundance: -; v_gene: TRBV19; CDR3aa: ASRQDRGDNQPQH
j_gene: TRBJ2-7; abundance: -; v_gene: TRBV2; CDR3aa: ASNSGYEQY
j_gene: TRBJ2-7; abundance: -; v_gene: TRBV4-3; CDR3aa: ASSQVGQGPYEQY
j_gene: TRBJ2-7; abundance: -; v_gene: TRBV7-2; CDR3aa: ASSSGHPYEQY
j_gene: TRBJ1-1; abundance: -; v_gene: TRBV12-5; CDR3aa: ASGLGQNTEAF
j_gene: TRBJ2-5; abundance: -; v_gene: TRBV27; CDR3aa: ASRSVLAGWETQY
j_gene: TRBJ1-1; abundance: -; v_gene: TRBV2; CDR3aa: ASATGGITEAF
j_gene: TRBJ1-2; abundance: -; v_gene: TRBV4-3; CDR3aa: ASSQGVDRGNEGYT
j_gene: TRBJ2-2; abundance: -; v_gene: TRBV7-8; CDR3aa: ASSAGTSGNGGELF
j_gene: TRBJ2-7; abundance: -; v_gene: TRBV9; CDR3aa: ASSISGSVTDEQY
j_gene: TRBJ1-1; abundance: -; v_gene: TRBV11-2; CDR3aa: ASSLVEGAEAF
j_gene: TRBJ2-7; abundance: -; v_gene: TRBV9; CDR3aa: ASSVASSSYEQY
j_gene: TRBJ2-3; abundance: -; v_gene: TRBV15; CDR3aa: ATSRDAGGADTQY
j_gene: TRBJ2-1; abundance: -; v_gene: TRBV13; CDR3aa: ASSLGPGDNNEQF
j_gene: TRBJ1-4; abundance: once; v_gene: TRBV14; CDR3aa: ASSQWLGAGEKLF
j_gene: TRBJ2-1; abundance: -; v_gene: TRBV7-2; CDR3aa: ASSPSPEQF
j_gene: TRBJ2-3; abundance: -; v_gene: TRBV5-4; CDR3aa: ASSLDSPGGTDTQY
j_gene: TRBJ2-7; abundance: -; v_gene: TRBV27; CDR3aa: ASSLRGTSYEQY
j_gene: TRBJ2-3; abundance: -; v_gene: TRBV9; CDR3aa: ASSVSPDTDTQY
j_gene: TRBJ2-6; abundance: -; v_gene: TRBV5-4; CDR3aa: ASSLPLLGVVPGANVLT